This T cell receptor (beta chain) derives from a study of blood T cell repertoires in COVID-19. Study information: Some COVID-19 samples were acute and others convalescent; all came from the United States, Italy and Spain. PBMCs, B-cell-depleted T cells, or T cells provided the cDNA or gDNA that made up the material.

In the authors' workflow: Reference gene primer amplification yielded estimated nucleated cell counts. Profiling relied on immunoSEQ multiplex PCR, and the TCRdb table lists in-frame clones only, not all of them. V, J and clone size were drawn from that table, and D and trimming were deduced from the DNA. Of about 240,000 clones listed, 85% to 90% were seen once; the top ten hold more than 6.5%. Trimming removed 6 bases from V and 5 bases from J, with 9 bases in between. The CDR3 is 12 residues long. Per the germline V gene, CDR1 is SGHVS and CDR2 is FQNEAQ. This rearrangement joins TRBV7-8 to TRBJ2-3; no clear D. The TCR was taken from a woman in her 70s with active or convalescent COVID-19. Sequencing input: peripheral blood. The CDR3 spells CASSNTQDTQYF. The CDR3, as DNA: TGTGCCAGCAGTAACACGCAAGATACGCAGTATTTT.